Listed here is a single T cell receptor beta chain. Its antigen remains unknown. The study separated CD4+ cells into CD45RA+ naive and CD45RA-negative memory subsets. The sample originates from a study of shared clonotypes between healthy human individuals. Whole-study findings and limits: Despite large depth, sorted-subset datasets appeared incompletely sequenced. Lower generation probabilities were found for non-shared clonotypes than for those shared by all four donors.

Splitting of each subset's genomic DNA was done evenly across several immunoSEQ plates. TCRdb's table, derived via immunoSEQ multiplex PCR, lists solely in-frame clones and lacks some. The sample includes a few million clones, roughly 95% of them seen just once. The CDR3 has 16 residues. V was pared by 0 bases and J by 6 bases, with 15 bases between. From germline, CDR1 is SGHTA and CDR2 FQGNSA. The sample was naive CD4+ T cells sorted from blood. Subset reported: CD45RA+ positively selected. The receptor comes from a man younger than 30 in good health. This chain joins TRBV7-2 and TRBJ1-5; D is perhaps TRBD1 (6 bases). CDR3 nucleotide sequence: TGTGCCAGCAGCTTAGCGATAGGGGGGCGAGGTCAGCCCCAGCATTTT. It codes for CASSLAIGGRGQPQHF.